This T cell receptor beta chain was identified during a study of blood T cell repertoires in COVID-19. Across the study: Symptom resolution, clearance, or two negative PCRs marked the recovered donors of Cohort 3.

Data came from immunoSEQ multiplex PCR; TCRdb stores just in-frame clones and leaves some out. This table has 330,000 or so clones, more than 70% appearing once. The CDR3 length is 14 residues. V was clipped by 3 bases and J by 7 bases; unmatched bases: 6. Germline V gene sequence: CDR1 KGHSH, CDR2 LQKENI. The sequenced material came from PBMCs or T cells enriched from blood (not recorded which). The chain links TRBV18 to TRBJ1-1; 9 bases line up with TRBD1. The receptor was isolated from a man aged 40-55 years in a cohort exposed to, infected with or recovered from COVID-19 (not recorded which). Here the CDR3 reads CASSPDRGGSEAFF. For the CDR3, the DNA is TGTGCCAGCTCACCTGACAGGGGGGGGAGTGAAGCTTTCTTT.